This TCR beta chain was obtained from a study of control samples from healthy donors and cancer patients. This CDR3 contains 13 residues. CDR1 and CDR2 from the germline V gene are GTSNPN and SVGIG (reference sequence). Trimming took off 4 bases at V and 3 bases at J, with 10 bases between the two ends. The protocol was immunoSEQ multiplex PCR, while the TCRdb copy is restricted to in-frame clones and leaves out a portion. The sample shows 120,000 to 150,000 clones, around 85% of them seen only once. The sample comprised blood. This receptor was identified in a woman aged 25 to 39 in good health. The chain has TRBV30 and TRBJ1-5, with D tentatively TRBD1 (6 bases). The CDR3 DNA is TGTGCCTGGACGGACAGTTTCAATCAGCCCCAGCATTTT. This gives the protein CAWTDSFNQPQHF.